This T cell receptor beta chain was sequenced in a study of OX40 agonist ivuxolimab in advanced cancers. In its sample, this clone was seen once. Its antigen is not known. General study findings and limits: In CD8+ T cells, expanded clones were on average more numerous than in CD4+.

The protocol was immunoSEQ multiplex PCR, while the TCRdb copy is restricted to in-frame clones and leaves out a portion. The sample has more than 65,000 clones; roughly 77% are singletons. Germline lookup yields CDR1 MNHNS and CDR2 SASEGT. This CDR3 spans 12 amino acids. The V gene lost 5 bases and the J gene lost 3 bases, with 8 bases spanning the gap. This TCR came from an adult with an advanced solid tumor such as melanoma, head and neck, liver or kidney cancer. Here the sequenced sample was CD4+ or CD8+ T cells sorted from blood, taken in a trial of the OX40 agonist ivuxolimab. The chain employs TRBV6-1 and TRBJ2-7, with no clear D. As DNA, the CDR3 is TGTGCCAGCAGTAGGCCGGACTACGAGCAGTACTTC. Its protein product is CASSRPDYEQYF.